This record concerns one TCR beta chain sequence. Produced via immunoSEQ multiplex PCR; TCRdb's table is partial and in-frame only. This sample carries about 350,000 clones, roughly nine tenths of them seen once, and the ten largest clones take approximately 4.1%. Trimming cost V 0 bases and J 2 bases, with 4 bases left between them. There are 14 residues in the CDR3. CDR1 is SGHAT and CDR2 is FQNNGV in the germline V gene. These data belong to a study of blood T cell repertoires in COVID-19. Seattle's cohort entered during active infection and was followed longitudinally. The rearrangement joins TRBV11-2 to TRBJ1-4; D is unresolved. The receptor was derived from a woman aged 60-75 years with COVID-19, enrolled during active disease. Input material: peripheral blood. Written as DNA, the CDR3 is TGTGCCAGCAGCTTAGACCGGACTAATGAAAAACTGTTTTTT. Encoded protein: CASSLDRTNEKLFF.